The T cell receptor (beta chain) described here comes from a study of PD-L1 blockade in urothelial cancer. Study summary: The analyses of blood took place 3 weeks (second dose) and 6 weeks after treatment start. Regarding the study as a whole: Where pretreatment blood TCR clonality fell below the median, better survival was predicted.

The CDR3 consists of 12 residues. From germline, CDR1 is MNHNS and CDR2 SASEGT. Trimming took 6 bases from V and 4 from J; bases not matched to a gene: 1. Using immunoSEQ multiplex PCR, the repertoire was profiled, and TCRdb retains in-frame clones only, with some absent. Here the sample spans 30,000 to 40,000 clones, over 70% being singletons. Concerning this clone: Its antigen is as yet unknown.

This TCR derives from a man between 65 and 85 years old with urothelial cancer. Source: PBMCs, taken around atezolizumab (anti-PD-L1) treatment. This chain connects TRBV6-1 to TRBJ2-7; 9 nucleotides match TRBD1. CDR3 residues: CASRDRGYEQYF. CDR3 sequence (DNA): TGTGCCAGCAGGGACAGGGGTTACGAGCAGTACTTC.